The clone carrying this TCR beta chain showed up just a few times. This record comes from a study of blood T cells in healthy people across ages. Total RNA, at least 5 micrograms per sample, came from PBMCs. This CDR3 region has 14 residues. The V gene's germline CDR1 is LNHDA and CDR2 SQIVND (reference sequence). J was trimmed by 1 base and V by 7 bases; bases with no gene match: 6. For the second PCR, which ran for about 6 to 11 cycles, a sample-barcoded 5' primer and a J-beta primer mix were used. TCRdb passed the 5' RACE reads through MiXCR, listing each CDR3 protein once. The data hold under 1,100,000 distinct CDR3 sequences, with approximately 25% observed a single time. The data were also submitted as part of a second study, on T cells of mothers and their children. As that study records: A primer called M1S, used in the second PCR, added sample barcodes and 2-4 random nucleotides.

Sequencing was performed on blood. The chain employs TRBV19 and TRBJ1-1, with 7 nucleotides matching TRBD1. The sequence derives from a girl aged 2-10 years in good health. The CDR3, as DNA: TGTGCCAGTACTCGGGACAGACAGAACACTGAAGCTTTCTTT. It is translated as CASTRDRQNTEAFF.